A selection of T cell receptor beta chains follows, all from one sample in a study of somatic mutations in cytotoxic T cells in rheumatoid arthritis. Data came from immunoSEQ multiplex PCR; TCRdb stores just in-frame clones and leaves some out. The data hold approximately 30,000 clones, with roughly 80% observed a single time. The sequenced sample was CD8+ T cells sorted from blood. The source of these receptors is an adult with rheumatoid arthritis. Both conserved end residues are part of each CDR3.

V gene	J gene	CDR3 protein
TRBV9	TRBJ1-1	CASSVVSGGEAEAFF
TRBV13	TRBJ2-2	CASTRRGGLRAYGELFF
TRBV29-1	TRBJ1-5	CSAQAGSSNQPQHF
TRBV21-1	TRBJ1-2	CASSKVPDGYTF
TRBV9	TRBJ1-1	CASSDSRDSLSEAFF
TRBV10-3	TRBJ2-2	CATASGGTPNTGELFF
TRBV10-3	TRBJ1-1	CAISDLTGDENTEAFF
TRBV4-2	TRBJ1-2	CASSQPQGNYGYTF
TRBV28	TRBJ1-1	CASTGWRTGRSFMNTEAFF
TRBV14	TRBJ2-1	CASSQDLVGNEQFF
TRBV11-2	TRBJ2-1	CASSLVLAEQFF
TRBV27	TRBJ2-7	CASSLSPTGDEQYF
TRBV29-1	TRBJ2-1	CSVDTAGGPVDEQFF
TRBV5-6	TRBJ1-1	CASSLGVGNTEAFF
TRBV7-3	TRBJ2-1	CASSLNGYNEQFF
TRBV11-3	TRBJ2-1	CASSPSLYNEQFF
TRBV4-3	TRBJ1-1	CASSHKTGWRTEAFF
TRBV13	TRBJ2-1	CASSPTGLAGAYNEQFF
TRBV19	TRBJ2-1	CASSMSGRGDEQFF
TRBV6-6	TRBJ2-1	CASSSRLAGRDEQFF
TRBV7-9	TRBJ2-3	CASSPPAAEDTDTQYF
TRBV19	TRBJ1-1	CASSETDGTEAFF
TRBV30	TRBJ1-5	CAWSVHSGGQPQHF
TRBV2	TRBJ2-7	CASSDPGFSYEQYF
TRBV6-5	TRBJ1-2	CASRQGYGYTF
TRBV19	TRBJ1-1	CASRTGSTEAFF
TRBV6-5	TRBJ2-7	CASSWGQGTYEQYF
TRBV15	TRBJ2-3	CATSPTSGGADTQYF
TRBV18	TRBJ2-7	CASSPGQIYEQYF
TRBV6-4	TRBJ2-2	CASSESGDTGELFF
TRBV4-1	TRBJ2-1	CASSQPVAGWRNEQFF
TRBV9	TRBJ1-2	CASSGESNGYTF
TRBV9	TRBJ2-7	CASSAGPGQNYEQYF
TRBV5-4	TRBJ2-7	CASSWGTGTYEQYF
TRBV10-3	TRBJ1-3	CAISESSEPGNTIYF